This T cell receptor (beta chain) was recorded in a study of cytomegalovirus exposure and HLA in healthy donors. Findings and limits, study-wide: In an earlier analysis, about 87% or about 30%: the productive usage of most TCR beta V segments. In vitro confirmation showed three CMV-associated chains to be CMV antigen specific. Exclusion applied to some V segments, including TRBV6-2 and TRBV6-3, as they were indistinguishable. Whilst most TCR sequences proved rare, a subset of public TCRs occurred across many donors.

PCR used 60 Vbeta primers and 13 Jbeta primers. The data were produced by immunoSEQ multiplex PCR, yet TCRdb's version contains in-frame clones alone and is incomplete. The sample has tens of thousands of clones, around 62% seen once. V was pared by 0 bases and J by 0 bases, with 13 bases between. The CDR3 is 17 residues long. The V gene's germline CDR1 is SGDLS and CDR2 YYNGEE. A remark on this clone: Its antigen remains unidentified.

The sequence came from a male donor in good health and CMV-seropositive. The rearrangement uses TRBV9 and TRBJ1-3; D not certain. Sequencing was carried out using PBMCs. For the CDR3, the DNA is TGTGCCAGCAGCGTAGGGACTTCGGGTCTCTCTGGAAACACCATATATTTT. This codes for CASSVGTSGLSGNTIYF.